The clone carrying this TCR beta chain was recorded many times. This CDR3 comprises 19 residues. Germline CDR1 and CDR2: MGHRA and YSYEKL. With 0 bases removed from V and 0 bases from J, the gap between germline ends came to 20 bases. Extraction of PBMCs used roughly 9.3 ml of fresh peripheral blood. Template material for amplifying TCR beta CDR3 regions consisted of RNA transcripts. The study used the HTBI primer set for a first-round RT-PCR of the TCR CDR3. TCRdb reprocessed the multiplex PCR reads via MiXCR and lists one record per CDR3 protein. The sample lists almost 350,000 distinct CDR3 sequences, around 18% occurring once. This sample stems from a study of T cells in Graves' hyperthyroidism and ophthalmopathy. Study details: Specimen type is peripheral blood, collected at initial diagnosis prior to any treatment.

The rearrangement uses TRBV4-1 and TRBJ1-2; no firm D call. The source is a woman aged 35 to 49 with Graves' ophthalmopathy. Sequences were obtained from blood. CDR3 in DNA: TGCGCCAGCAGCCAAGAAGTGGAAGGGAGCGACACCTCTAACTATGGCTACACCTTC. Its protein is CASSQEVEGSDTSNYGYTF.